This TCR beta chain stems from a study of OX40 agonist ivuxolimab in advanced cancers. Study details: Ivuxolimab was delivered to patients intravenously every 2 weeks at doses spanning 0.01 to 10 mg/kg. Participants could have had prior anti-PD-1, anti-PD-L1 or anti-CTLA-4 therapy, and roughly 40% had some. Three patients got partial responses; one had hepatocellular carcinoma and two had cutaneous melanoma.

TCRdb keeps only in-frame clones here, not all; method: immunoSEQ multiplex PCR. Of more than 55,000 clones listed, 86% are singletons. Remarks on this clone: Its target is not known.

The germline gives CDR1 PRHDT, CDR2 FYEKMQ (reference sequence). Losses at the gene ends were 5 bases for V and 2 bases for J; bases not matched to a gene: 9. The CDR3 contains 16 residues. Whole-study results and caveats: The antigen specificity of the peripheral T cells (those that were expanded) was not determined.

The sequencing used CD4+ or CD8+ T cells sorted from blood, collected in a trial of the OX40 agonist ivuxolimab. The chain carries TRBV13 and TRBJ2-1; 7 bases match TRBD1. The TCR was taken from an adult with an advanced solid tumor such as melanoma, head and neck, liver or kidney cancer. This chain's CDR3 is CASSRSPGQTYNEQFF. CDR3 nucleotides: TGTGCCAGCAGCCGTTCGCCGGGACAGACCTACAATGAGCAGTTCTTC.